This T cell receptor beta chain was obtained from a study of identical twins. Study-level findings and limits: Zero-insertion analyses might be partly confounded by invariant T cells like MAIT and iNKT. Insertions ran lower in abundant cord blood beta clonotypes, though not in memory repertoires.

This clonotype showed up many times. Its specificity is unknown. The authors used template switching to add a universal primer site and gave cDNA unique molecular identifiers. TCRdb re-called the 5' RACE reads with MiXCR, one entry per CDR3 protein. This table has under 300,000 distinct CDR3 sequences, 11% to 15% appearing once. From germline, CDR1 is SGHRS and CDR2 YFSETQ. CDR3 length: 16 residues. Unmatched junction bases numbered 8, after V lost 0 bases and J lost 4 bases. The rearrangement links TRBV5-1 to TRBJ1-1; 8 bases match TRBD1. Sequenced: memory (CD45RO+) T cells sorted from blood. The sequence was collected from a young woman in good health. CDR3: CASSLGQGSGRTEAFF. CDR3 bases: TGCGCCAGCAGCTTGGGACAGGGGTCGGGTCGCACTGAAGCTTTCTTT.